These 24 T cell receptor beta chains were sequenced from one sample in a study of graft-versus-host responses after intestinal transplantation. TCRdb's table, derived via immunoSEQ multiplex PCR, lists solely in-frame clones and lacks some. The sample consists of 35,000 to 55,000 clones, just under 95% of them appearing once. The sample here was PBMCs, taken 750 to 800 days after a first intestinal transplant, on the day of a second. These receptors were obtained from a human patient who received an intestinal transplant, so some T cells may come from the graft donor.

This chain uses TRBV5-6 with TRBJ2-1; D not resolved. The CDR3 length is 15 residues. Trimming removed 9 bases at V and 0 bases at J, with 16 bases between. In germline, CDR1 is SGHDT, CDR2 YYEEEE. The CDR3 region has the DNA TGTGCCAACTTACCTCTGGGCGGCTCCTACAATGAGCAGTTCTTC. Its translation is CANLPLGGSYNEQFF.

This clone was found once. The chain combines TRBV6-6 with TRBJ2-7; D possibly corresponds to TRBD1 (6 bases). Germline CDR1 and CDR2: MNHNY and SVGAGI (reference sequence). CDR3 length: 15 residues. Trimming cost V 6 bases and J 3 bases, with 18 bases left between them. The CDR3, as DNA: TGTGCCAGCAGGGTAGAAACAGGGTTAGGCTACGAGCAGTACTTC. Translation: CASRVETGLGYEQYF.

The chain couples TRBV5-5 to TRBJ2-2; a possible D gene is TRBD2 (6 bases). Germline CDR1 reads SGHKS; CDR2 reads YYEKEE (reference sequence). Trimming took 0 bases from V and 4 from J, leaving 19 bases between them. The CDR3 is 18 amino acids. CDR3 in amino acids: CASSLVVRRDDGTGELFF. CDR3 in DNA: TGTGCCAGCAGCTTGGTGGTTAGGCGGGACGACGGCACCGGGGAGCTGTTTTTT.

The chain links TRBV27 to TRBJ2-7; TRBD2 aligns across 11 bases. The CDR3 is made up of 15 amino acids. Trimming at V came to 6 bases and at J to 6 bases, leaving 10 bases not matched to a gene. Germline loops: CDR1 MNHEY, CDR2 SMNVEV (reference sequence). The CDR3 DNA reads TGTGCCAGCAGGCAGGGTAGCGGGAGGGCCGGCGAGCAGTACTTC. Translating gives CASRQGSGRAGEQYF.

To note about this clone: Sequence at one end of the junction differs from germline and may be a read error. In nucleotides, the CDR3 is TGTACCAGCAGAGGGCCGGGGGGGAGTCAGCCCCAGCATTTT. Translating gives CTSRGPGGSQPQHF. This chain connects TRBV25-1 to TRBJ1-5, with D tentatively TRBD1 (5 bases). The germline V gene encodes CDR1 MGHDK and CDR2 SYGVNS. The CDR3 extends over 14 amino acids. Full variable domain (outside the CDR3, taken from reference TRBV25-1 and TRBJ1-5): EADIYQTPRYLVIGTGKKITLECSQTMGHDKMYWYQQDPGMELHLIHYSYGVNSTEKGDLSSESTVSRIRTEHFPLTLESARPSHTSQYLCTSRGPGGSQPQHFGDGTRLSIL.

This clone was seen only once. The V call is TRBV19, the J call TRBJ2-1, with D perhaps being TRBD1 or TRBD2 (5 bases each). The CDR3 length is 13 residues. CDR1 LNHDA and CDR2 SQIVND come from the germline V gene (reference sequence). V was shortened by 4 bases and J by 3 bases, with 7 bases between the two germline ends. This chain's CDR3 is CASSRDGYNEQFF. The CDR3 DNA sequence: TGTGCCAGTAGTAGGGACGGCTACAATGAGCAGTTCTTC.

This chain connects TRBV11-2 to TRBJ1-3; D uncertain. The V end was cut by 3 bases, the J end by 2 bases, with 11 bases between. The CDR3 is 15 amino acids. CDR1 and CDR2 (germline): SGHAT, FQNNGV. The CDR3 nucleotides read TGTGCCAGCAGCTTCGACTCTGATGCTGGAAACACCATATATTTT. This gives the protein CASSFDSDAGNTIYF.

The V call is TRBV29-1, the J call TRBJ1-1; weak D call: TRBD1 (5 bases). The V gene lost 1 base and the J gene lost 3 bases, with 18 bases spanning the gap. Looked up from germline, CDR1 is SQVTM and CDR2 is ANQGSEA. The CDR3 sequence is 16 residues long. CDR3 DNA sequence: TGCAGCGTTGAAGGGGGATTAAGGGACGGAGACACTGAAGCTTTCTTT. Translating it yields CSVEGGLRDGDTEAFF.

V is TRBV4-1 and J is TRBJ2-5; a possible D gene is TRBD2 (5 bases). Trimming cost V 4 bases and J 5 bases, with 11 bases left between them. CDR3 length: 13 residues. The germline V gene has CDR1 MGHRA and CDR2 YSYEKL. As DNA, the CDR3 is TGCGCCAGCAGCCCCGGACTGAGGGAGACCCAGTACTTC. Its protein is CASSPGLRETQYF.

The chain has TRBV6-1 and TRBJ2-5; TRBD2 matches 12 bases. This CDR3 comprises 14 residues. V shed 7 bases and J 4 bases; nucleotides not matched to a gene: 4. Germline CDR1 is MNHNS and CDR2 is SASEGT. The CDR3 DNA reads as TGTGCCAGCAAGAAGGGACTAGCGGGAGAGACCCAGTACTTC. Amino acids: CASKKGLAGETQYF.

The chain combines TRBV7-9 with TRBJ2-7; tentatively, D is TRBD1 (5 bases). CDR3 size: 12 residues. Trimming shortened V by 5 bases and J by 6 bases, and 11 bases separated the two germline ends. The germline gives CDR1 SEHNR, CDR2 FQNEAQ (reference sequence). As DNA, the CDR3 is TGTGCCAGCAGCCCCCAGGGAACCGAGCAGTACTTC. As protein: CASSPQGTEQYF.

The V call is TRBV5-1, the J call TRBJ2-5; D may be TRBD2 (5 bases). Trimming took off 4 bases at V and 11 bases at J, with 18 bases between the two ends. Germline CDR1 SGHRS, CDR2 YFSETQ. The CDR3 runs to 13 residues. As DNA, the CDR3 is TGCGCCAGCAGCCTCTTGGATCCGAGGGAGCAGTACTTC. Amino acids: CASSLLDPREQYF.

This chain links TRBV6-5 with TRBJ2-5, with TRBD1 matching over 9 bases. The DNA end favors TRBJ2-7, so the J call may be wrong. CDR3 size: 14 residues. Germline loops: CDR1 MNHEY, CDR2 SVGAGI. The CDR3 reads CASSYGGQGREQYF. CDR3 coding DNA: TGTGCCAGCAGTTACGGGGGACAGGGACGCGAGCAGTACTTC.

A single count supports this clone. The CDR3 coding sequence is TGTGCCAGCAGTCCTTGGACGAGCACAGATACGCAGTATTTT. Protein product: CASSPWTSTDTQYF. The chain uses TRBV28 and TRBJ2-3; D remains ambiguous. V shed 5 bases and J shed 0 bases, with 9 bases lying between them. CDR1 MDHEN and CDR2 SYDVKM come from the germline V gene. This CDR3 spans 14 amino acids.

The CDR3 sequence is CASSLTSGMKETQYF. The CDR3 DNA reads as TGTGCCAGCAGCTTAACTAGCGGGATGAAAGAGACCCAGTACTTC. The chain carries TRBV7-8 and TRBJ2-5; TRBD2 matches 10 bases. Germline V gene data show CDR1 as SGHVS and CDR2 as FQNEAQ. The CDR3 has 15 amino acids. The ends lost 2 bases at V and 3 bases at J; junction bases unmatched: 3.

This chain's CDR3 is CASSQGSGAAGSGNTIYF. The DNA of the CDR3 is TGTGCCAGCAGCCAAGGATCCGGGGCAGCGGGCTCTGGAAACACCATATATTTT. This chain uses TRBV14 with TRBJ1-3; D perhaps matches TRBD1 (5 bases). This CDR3 spans 18 amino acids. Per the germline V gene, CDR1 is SGHDN and CDR2 is FVKESK. Deletions cut 1 base from V and 0 bases from J, with 16 bases between. The whole variable domain, remainder taken from reference TRBV14 and TRBJ1-3, is EAGVTQFPSHSVIEKGQTVTLRCDPISGHDNLYWYRRVMGKEIKFLLHFVKESKQDESGMPNNRFLAERTGGTYSTLKVQPAELEDSGVYFCASSQGSGAAGSGNTIYFGEGSWLTVV.

The chain combines TRBV6-5 with TRBJ1-1, with D possibly being TRBD1 (5 bases). The CDR3 sequence is 15 residues long. The germline gives CDR1 MNHEY, CDR2 SVGAGI. Trimming cost V 6 bases and J 6 bases, with 20 bases left between them. The CDR3 loop reads CASSPSPGDTAEAFF. The CDR3 DNA is TGTGCCAGCAGCCCTTCCCCGGGGGATACGGCTGAAGCTTTCTTT.

V usage is TRBV10-3 and J usage is TRBJ2-5, with TRBD2 matching over 7 bases. This CDR3 comprises 12 residues. Germline V gives CDR1 ENHRY, CDR2 SYGVKD. The junction had 4 bases not matched to a gene; V was cut back by 5 bases and J by 7 bases. The CDR3 DNA is TGTGCCATCAGTCCAGGGAGGGGGACCCAGTACTTC. It is translated as CAISPGRGTQYF.

This clone occurred once. The CDR3 loop is CASSAKGFQTQYF. CDR3 sequence (DNA): TGTGCCAGCAGTGCAAAGGGTTTTCAGACCCAGTACTTC. The chain employs TRBV2 and TRBJ2-5; no reliable D call. The CDR3 consists of 13 residues. Germline-derived CDR1 and CDR2 are SNHLY and FYNNEI. Trimming pared 4 bases from V and 6 bases from J, leaving 12 bases between.

This chain joins TRBV10-1 and TRBJ2-3, with unresolved D. The V gene's germline CDR1 is WNHNN and CDR2 SYGVQD (reference sequence). With 4 bases removed from V and 4 bases from J, the gap between germline ends came to 18 bases. The CDR3 is made up of 16 amino acids. In DNA form, the CDR3 reads TGCGCCAGCAGTGTAGTTTTTTTGCACGGTCCAGATACGCAGTATTTT. This codes for CASSVVFLHGPDTQYF.

The CDR3 coding sequence is TGTGCCAGTAGTACGCGACCGGAAGGGAATGAGCAGTTCTTC. Residues: CASSTRPEGNEQFF. The chain recombines TRBV19 with TRBJ2-1; D is unclear. The CDR3 length is 14 residues. V lost 4 bases and J 7 bases, leaving 14 bases between the germline ends. Germline V gene sequence: CDR1 LNHDA, CDR2 SQIVND (reference sequence).

This chain uses TRBV18 with TRBJ2-7; TRBD2 matches 7 bases. This CDR3 is 15 amino acids long. CDR1 KGHSH and CDR2 LQKENI come from the germline V gene. V was pared by 3 bases and J by 0 bases, with 5 bases of the junction left unmatched. In DNA, the CDR3 is TGTGCCAGCTCACCGGCTAGCGGAAGCTCCTACGAGCAGTACTTC. Translating it yields CASSPASGSSYEQYF.

The chain has TRBV5-1 and TRBJ2-7; 9 bases align to TRBD2. Germline V gene data show CDR1 as SGHRS and CDR2 as YFSETQ. The CDR3 length is 15 residues. Trimming at V came to 0 bases and at J to 2 bases, leaving 3 bases not matched to a gene. The CDR3 bases are TGCGCCAGCAGCTTGGGCGGGAGGGGGCCCTACGAGCAGTACTTC. Amino acid sequence: CASSLGGRGPYEQYF.

V usage is TRBV28 and J usage is TRBJ1-5, with 7 bases matching TRBD1. Germline CDR1 reads MDHEN; CDR2 reads SYDVKM. The CDR3 is 15 residues long. V dropped 5 bases and J dropped 3; count of bases not matched to a gene: 7. In nucleotides, the CDR3 is TGTGCCAGCAGTCCTGGACAGGTCAACAATCAGCCCCAGCATTTT. Translating gives CASSPGQVNNQPQHF.